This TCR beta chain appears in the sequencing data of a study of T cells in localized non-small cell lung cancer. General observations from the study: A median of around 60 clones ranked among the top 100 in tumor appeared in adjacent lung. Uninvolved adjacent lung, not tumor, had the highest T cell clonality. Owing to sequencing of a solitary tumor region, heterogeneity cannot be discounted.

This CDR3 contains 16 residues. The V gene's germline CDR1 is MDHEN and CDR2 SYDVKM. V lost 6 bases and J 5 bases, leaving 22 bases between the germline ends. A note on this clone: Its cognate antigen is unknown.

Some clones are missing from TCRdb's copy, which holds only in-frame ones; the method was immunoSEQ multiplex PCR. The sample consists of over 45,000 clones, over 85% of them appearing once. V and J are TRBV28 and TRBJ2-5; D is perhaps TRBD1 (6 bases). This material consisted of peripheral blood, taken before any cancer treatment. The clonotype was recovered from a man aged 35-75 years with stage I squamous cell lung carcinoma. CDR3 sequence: CASRPLGTLFRETQYF. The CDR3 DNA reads TGTGCCAGCAGACCGCTCGGGACACTATTTAGGGAGACCCAGTACTTC. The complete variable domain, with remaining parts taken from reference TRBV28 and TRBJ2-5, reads DVKVTQSSRYLVKRTGEKVFLECVQDMDHENMFWYRQDPGLGLRLIYFSYDVKMKEKGDIPEGYSVSREKKERFSLILESASTNQTSMYLCASRPLGTLFRETQYFGPGTRLLVL.